This section outlines one T cell receptor beta chain sequence together with its context. Its antigen is unidentified. The ends lost 7 bases at V and 1 base at J; junction bases unmatched: 11. The CDR3 loop spans 17 amino acids. TCR beta libraries were made by quantitative 5'-RACE with molecular barcodes. Each CDR3 protein gets one entry after TCRdb re-called the 5' RACE reads with MiXCR. The sample consists of a few hundred thousand distinct CDR3 sequences, 8% of them appearing once. The data are from a study of CD8 T cells in ankylosing spondylitis. Study-wide points: A subset of motif variants has previously been described in the synovial fluid and blood of reactive arthritis. Reported data indicate significant enrichment of disease-linked clones within matched ankylosing spondylitis synovial fluid. Disease-linked clones had a CD8+ phenotype and relatively low frequency in peripheral blood. The study identified a TCR beta motif of several highly homologous variants that appeared characteristic of ankylosing spondylitis blood.

Sequencing input: blood, either unsorted or a sorted T cell fraction (not recorded which). V gene TRBV12-3 or TRBV12-4 combines with J gene TRBJ1-2; 11 positions agree with TRBD1. The receptor was isolated from a male donor with ankylosing spondylitis. The CDR3 bases are TGTGCCAGCACCAGAGGGACAGGGGGTCGCCGTAACTATGGCTACACCTTC. As protein: CASTRGTGGRRNYGYTF.